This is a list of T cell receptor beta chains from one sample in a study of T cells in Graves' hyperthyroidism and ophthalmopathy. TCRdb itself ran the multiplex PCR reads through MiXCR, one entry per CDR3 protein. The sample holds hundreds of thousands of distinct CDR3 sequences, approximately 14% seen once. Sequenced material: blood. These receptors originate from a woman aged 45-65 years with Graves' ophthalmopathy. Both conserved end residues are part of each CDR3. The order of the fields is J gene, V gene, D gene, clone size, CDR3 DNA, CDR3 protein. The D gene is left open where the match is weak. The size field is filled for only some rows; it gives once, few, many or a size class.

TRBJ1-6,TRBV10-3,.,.,TGTGCCATCAGTGAGGGGCTTCTAAATTCACCCCTCCACTTT,CAISEGLLNSPLHF
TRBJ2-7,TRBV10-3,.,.,TGTGCCATCAGGGACAACCGGGAGCAGTACTTC,CAIRDNREQYF
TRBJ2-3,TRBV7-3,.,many,TGTGCCAGCAGCTCAGCGGACCTCACAGATACGCAGTATTTT,CASSSADLTDTQYF
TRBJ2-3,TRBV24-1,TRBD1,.,TGTGCCACCAGTGGGGAGAGGACAGGGATCCTCGATACGCAGTATTTT,CATSGERTGILDTQYF
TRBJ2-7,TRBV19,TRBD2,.,TGTGCCAGTAGTATTTATTTTCGGCTAGCGGGAGGACATAGCGAGCAGTACTTC,CASSIYFRLAGGHSEQYF
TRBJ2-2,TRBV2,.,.,TGTGCCAGCAGTGCTCAGGCTAGCGAAAACACCGGGGAGCTGTTTTTT,CASSAQASENTGELFF
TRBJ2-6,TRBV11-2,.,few,TGTGCCAGCAGCCAAGGGAGGAACTCTGGGGCCAACGTCCTGACTTTC,CASSQGRNSGANVLTF
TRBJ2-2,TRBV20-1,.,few,TGCAGTGCTAGAGATCACAACACCGGGGAGCTGTTTTTT,CSARDHNTGELFF
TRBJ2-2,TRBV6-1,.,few,TGTGCCAGCAGTCAGAGAGCCGGGGAGCTGTTTTTT,CASSQRAGELFF
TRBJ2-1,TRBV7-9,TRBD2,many,TGTGCCAGCACGGGAGGCGGGAGCTATGAGCAGTTCTTC,CASTGGGSYEQFF
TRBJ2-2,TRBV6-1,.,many,TGTGCCAGCAGCTATGACGAACCTGGCCGGGAGCTGTTTTTT,CASSYDEPGRELFF
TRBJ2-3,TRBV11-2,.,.,TGTGCCAGCAGCTTAGCGGGACTGTCAGATACGCAGTATTTT,CASSLAGLSDTQYF
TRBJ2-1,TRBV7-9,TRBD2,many,TGTGCCAGCAGCTTAGAGGGAGGGCCGAATAATGAGCAGTTCTTC,CASSLEGGPNNEQFF
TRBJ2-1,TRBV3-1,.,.,TGTGCCAGCAGCCAAGACCCGAGTGATGAGCAGTTCTTC,CASSQDPSDEQFF
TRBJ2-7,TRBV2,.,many,TGTGCCAGCGAACGGGACGGACGATACGAGCAGTACTTC,CASERDGRYEQYF
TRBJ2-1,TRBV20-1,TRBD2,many,TGCAGTGCCTCTTTACTAGCGGGAGGCCATGAGCAGTTCTTC,CSASLLAGGHEQFF
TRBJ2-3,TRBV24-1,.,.,TGTGCCACCAGTGATTTGAAGGACACTAGCACAGATACGCAGTATTTT,CATSDLKDTSTDTQYF
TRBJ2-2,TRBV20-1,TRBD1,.,TGCAGTGCTACAAAGACAGGGATAACCGGGGAGCTGTTTTTT,CSATKTGITGELFF
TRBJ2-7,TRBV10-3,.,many,TGTGCCATCAGACCACAAACTAGAGACGAGCAGTACTTC,CAIRPQTRDEQYF
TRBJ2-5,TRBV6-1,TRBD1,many,TGTGCCAGCAGTTCAACAGGGGGCTTCCAAGAGACCCAGTACTTC,CASSSTGGFQETQYF
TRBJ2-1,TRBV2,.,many,TGTGCCAGCAGAGCCCCCGGAGGGACCTACAATGAGCAGTTCTTC,CASRAPGGTYNEQFF
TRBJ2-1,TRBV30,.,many,TGTGCCTGGAGTGTAAGATTGACCTACAATGAGCAGTTCTTC,CAWSVRLTYNEQFF
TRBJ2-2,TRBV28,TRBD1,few,TGTGCCAGCACCGCGGACAGGGGAGGCACCGGGGAGCTGTTTTTT,CASTADRGGTGELFF
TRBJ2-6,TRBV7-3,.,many,TGTGCCAGCAGCACCCTGCAACCCTCTGGGGCCAACGTCCTGACTTTC,CASSTLQPSGANVLTF
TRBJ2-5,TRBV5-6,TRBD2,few,TGTGCCAGCAGACTAGCGGGGAGGGGCAAACAAGAGACCCAGTACTTC,CASRLAGRGKQETQYF
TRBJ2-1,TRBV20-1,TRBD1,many,TGCAGTGCCACCGGGACAGGGCTATACAATGAGCAGTTCTTC,CSATGTGLYNEQFF
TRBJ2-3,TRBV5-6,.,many,TGTGCCAGCAGCACTCACGGGGGTGGGGAAGATACGCAGTATTTT,CASSTHGGGEDTQYF
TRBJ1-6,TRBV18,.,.,TGTGCCAGCTCGCTACAGGGAATCCAAAATTCACCCCTCCACTTT,CASSLQGIQNSPLHF
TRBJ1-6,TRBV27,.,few,TGTGCCAGCAGTTTATCCCAGGACAGCTATAATTCACCCCTCCACTTT,CASSLSQDSYNSPLHF
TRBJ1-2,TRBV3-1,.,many,TGTGCCAGCAGCCCGCGGCAGACAGGCGGGGGCTACACCTTC,CASSPRQTGGGYTF
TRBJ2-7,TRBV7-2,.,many,TGTGCCAGCAGCTCTGACCGACCGGCGAGCTCCTACGAGCAGTACTTC,CASSSDRPASSYEQYF
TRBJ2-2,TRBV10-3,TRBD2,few,TGTGCCATCAGTGGCGATGGGGCTAGCGGAGCACCCGGGGAGCTGTTTTTT,CAISGDGASGAPGELFF
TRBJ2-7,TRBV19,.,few,TGTGCCAGTAGTTCGGCCCGGGACTCCTACGAGCAGTACTTC,CASSSARDSYEQYF
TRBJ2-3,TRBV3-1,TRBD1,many,TGTGCCAGCAGCCCGGACAGGGGGCTGGCAGATACGCAGTATTTT,CASSPDRGLADTQYF
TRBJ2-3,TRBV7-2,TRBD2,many,TGTGCCAGCAGCTTCGACTGGGGAGGGGAGCAGTATTTT,CASSFDWGGEQYF
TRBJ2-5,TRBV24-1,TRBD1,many,TGTGCCACCAGTGATTCAGGGACAGGTGGGCGAAAGACCCAGTACTTC,CATSDSGTGGRKTQYF
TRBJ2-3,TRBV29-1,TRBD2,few,TGCAGCGTCTCTAGCGGTGAGGATACGCAGTATTTT,CSVSSGEDTQYF
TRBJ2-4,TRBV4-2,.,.,TGTGCCAGCAGCCAAGACCAGGGGACCCTAAACATTCAGTACTTC,CASSQDQGTLNIQYF
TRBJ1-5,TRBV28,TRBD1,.,TGTGCCAGTTACCCCGTGGCAGGGGGCTCGAGCAATCAGCCCCAGCATTTT,CASYPVAGGSSNQPQHF
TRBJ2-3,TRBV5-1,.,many,TGCGCCAGCCAGGACGCAGCAGATACGCAGTATTTT,CASQDAADTQYF
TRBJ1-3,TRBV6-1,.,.,TGTGCCAGCAGTGACCTCCCGAGCTCTGGAAACACCATATATTTT,CASSDLPSSGNTIYF
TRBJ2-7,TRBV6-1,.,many,TGTGCCAGCAGAAATGGACACAGCTCCTACGAGCAGTACTTC,CASRNGHSSYEQYF
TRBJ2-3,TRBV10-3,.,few,TGTGCCATCAGTGCCCCCCCCAGGGGTGGCCCAGATACGCAGTATTTT,CAISAPPRGGPDTQYF
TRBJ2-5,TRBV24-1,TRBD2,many,TGTGCCACCAGTGTTCCGCGGGAGACGGGGGAGACCCAGTACTTC,CATSVPRETGETQYF
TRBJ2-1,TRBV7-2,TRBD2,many,TGTGCCAGCAGCTCTTTCACTAGCGGGAGGTCGTACAATGAGCAGTTCTTC,CASSSFTSGRSYNEQFF
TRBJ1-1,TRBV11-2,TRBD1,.,TGTGCCAGCAGCCCGACAGGGTGGTACACTGAAGCTTTCTTT,CASSPTGWYTEAFF
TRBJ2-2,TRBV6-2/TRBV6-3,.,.,TGTGCCAGCAGTTACTTGGTTGTGGCCGGGGAGCTGTTTTTT,CASSYLVVAGELFF
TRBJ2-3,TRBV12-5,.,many,TGTGCTAGTGGTTTGGTACGTGGCGGAAGCACAGATACGCAGTATTTT,CASGLVRGGSTDTQYF
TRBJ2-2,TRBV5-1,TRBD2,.,TGCGCCAGCCGGGGACTAGCGGGATGGAACACCGGGGAGCTGTTTTTT,CASRGLAGWNTGELFF
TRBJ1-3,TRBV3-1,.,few,TGTGCCAGCAGCCAAGACGCGACAACAGGAAACACCATATATTTT,CASSQDATTGNTIYF
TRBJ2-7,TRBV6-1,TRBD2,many,TGTGCCAGCAGAGGGTCAATAGCGGGATCGTTCGAGCAGTACTTC,CASRGSIAGSFEQYF
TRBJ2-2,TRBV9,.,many,TGTGCCATTACTAGCACCGGGGAGCTGTTTTTT,CAITSTGELFF
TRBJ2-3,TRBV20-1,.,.,TGCAGTGCTACCCAAAGCACCACAGATACGCAGTATTTT,CSATQSTTDTQYF